This note documents a single T cell receptor (beta chain) sequence. The source of the sample is a study of blood T cell repertoires in COVID-19. Whole-study context: Italy, Spain and the United States were the sources of the convalescent and acute COVID-19 samples. PBMCs, B-cell-depleted T cells, or T cells were the source of the cDNA or gDNA that made up the material.

Germline lookup yields CDR1 GTSNPN and CDR2 SVGIG (reference sequence). V was clipped by 1 base and J by 7 bases, with 5 bases between them. This CDR3 region has 11 residues. Authors' data handling: Using reference gene primer amplification, nucleated cell counts were estimated. The repertoire was sequenced with immunoSEQ multiplex PCR; TCRdb's copy has only in-frame clones and lacks some. The V and J calls and clone size come from that table; D and trimming were worked out from the DNA. The data hold about 280,000 clones, with approximately 86% observed a single time. The receptor comes from a woman aged 25 to 39 who had recovered from COVID-19. Sequenced input: peripheral blood. The chain links TRBV30 to TRBJ2-1; no firm D call. The CDR3 protein is CAWSAQNEQFF. Here the CDR3 DNA reads TGTGCCTGGAGTGCCCAGAATGAGCAGTTCTTC.